This TCR beta chain was documented in a study of blood T cell repertoires in COVID-19. About the study: The samples span acute and convalescent COVID-19 from the United States, Italy and Spain. T cells, B-cell-depleted T cells, or PBMCs supplied cDNA or gDNA.

Source study methods: Estimated nucleated cell counts came from reference gene primer amplification. The assay was immunoSEQ multiplex PCR, and TCRdb's table has in-frame clones only and misses some. V and J calls plus clone size are reproduced from that table; the DNA served to infer D and trimming. The sample holds about 100,000 clones; 85% are singletons and the top ten take around 13%. V lost 5 bases to trimming and J lost 0 bases; unmatched junction nucleotides: 3. The CDR3 loop spans 15 amino acids. The V gene's germline CDR1 is SEHNR and CDR2 FQNEAQ (reference sequence). What was sequenced was peripheral blood. This TCR was recovered from a human donor in a cohort sampled during active COVID-19. V is TRBV7-9 and J is TRBJ1-1; the match to TRBD1 covers 10 bases. CDR3 region: CASSPTGGLNTEAFF. CDR3 bases: TGTGCCAGCAGCCCGACAGGGGGCTTGAACACTGAAGCTTTCTTT.